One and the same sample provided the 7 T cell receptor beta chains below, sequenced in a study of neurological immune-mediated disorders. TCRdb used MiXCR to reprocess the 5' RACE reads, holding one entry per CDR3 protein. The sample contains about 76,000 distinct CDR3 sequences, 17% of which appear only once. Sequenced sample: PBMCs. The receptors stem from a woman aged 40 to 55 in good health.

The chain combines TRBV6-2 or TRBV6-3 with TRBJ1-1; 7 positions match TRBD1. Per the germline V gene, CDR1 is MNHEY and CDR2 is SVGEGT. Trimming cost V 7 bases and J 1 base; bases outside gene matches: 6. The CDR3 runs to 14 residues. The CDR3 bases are TGTGCCAGCATTCAGGGGGTCCAGAACACTGAAGCTTTCTTT. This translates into CASIQGVQNTEAFF.

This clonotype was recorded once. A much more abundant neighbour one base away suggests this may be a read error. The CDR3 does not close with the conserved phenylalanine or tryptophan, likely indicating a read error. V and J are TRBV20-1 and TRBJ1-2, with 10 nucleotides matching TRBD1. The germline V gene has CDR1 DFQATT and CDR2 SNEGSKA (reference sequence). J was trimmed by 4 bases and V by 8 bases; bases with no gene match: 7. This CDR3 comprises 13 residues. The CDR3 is CSPGTGVLYGYTL. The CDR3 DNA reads TGCAGTCCCGGGACAGGGGTTCTCTATGGCTACACCCTC.

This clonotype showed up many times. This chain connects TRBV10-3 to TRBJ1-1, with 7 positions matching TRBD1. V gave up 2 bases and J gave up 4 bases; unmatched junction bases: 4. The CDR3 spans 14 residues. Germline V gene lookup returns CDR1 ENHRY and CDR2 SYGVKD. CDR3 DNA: TGTGCCATCAGTGAGGCAGGGGGACGCACTGAAGCTTTCTTT. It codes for CAISEAGGRTEAFF.

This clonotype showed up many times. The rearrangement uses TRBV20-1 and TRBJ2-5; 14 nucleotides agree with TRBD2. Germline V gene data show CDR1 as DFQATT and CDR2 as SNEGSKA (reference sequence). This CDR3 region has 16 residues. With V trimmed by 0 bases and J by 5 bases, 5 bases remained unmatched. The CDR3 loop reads CSARDRTSGGIETQYF. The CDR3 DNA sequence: TGCAGTGCTAGAGATAGGACTAGCGGGGGGATCGAGACCCAGTACTTC.

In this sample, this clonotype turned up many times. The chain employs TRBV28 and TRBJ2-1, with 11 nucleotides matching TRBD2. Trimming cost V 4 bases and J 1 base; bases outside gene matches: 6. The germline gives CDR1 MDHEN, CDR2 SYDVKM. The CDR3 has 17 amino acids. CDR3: CASSSPSGGRSYNEQFF. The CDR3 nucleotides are TGTGCCAGCAGTTCCCCTAGCGGGGGGCGTTCCTACAATGAGCAGTTCTTC.

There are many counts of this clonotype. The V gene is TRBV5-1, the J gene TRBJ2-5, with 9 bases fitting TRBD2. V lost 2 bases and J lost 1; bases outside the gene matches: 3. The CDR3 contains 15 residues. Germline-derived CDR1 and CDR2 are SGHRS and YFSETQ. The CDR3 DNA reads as TGCGCCAGCAGCTTTAGCGGGGGCACCCAAGAGACCCAGTACTTC. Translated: CASSFSGGTQETQYF.

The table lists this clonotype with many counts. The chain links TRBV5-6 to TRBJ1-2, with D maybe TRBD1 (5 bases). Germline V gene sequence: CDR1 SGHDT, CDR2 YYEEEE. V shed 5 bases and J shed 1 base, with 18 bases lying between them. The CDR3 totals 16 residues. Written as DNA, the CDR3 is TGTGCCAGCAGTTATGAAACGGGACGAATTAACTATGGCTACACCTTC. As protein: CASSYETGRINYGYTF.